This T cell receptor beta chain originates from a study of CD8+ T cells in alopecia areata. Study overall: Percent affected scalp area, the SALT score, rated treated patients' severity. Study-wide results and caveats: Clonality in the scalp and expanded CD8+ clones ranked among the top 100 were significantly decreased by tofacitinib. In patients, TCRs were shared less clearly than in mice, and HLA may possibly be involved.

Extracted RNA was reverse transcribed, and the resulting cDNA served as sequencing template. Sequenced by immunoSEQ multiplex PCR; TCRdb stores in-frame clones only, minus some. In the table there are hundreds of thousands of clones, over 45% of which are singletons. After removal of 7 bases from V and 5 bases from J, the junction contained 8 bases not matched to a gene. CDR3 length equals 14 residues. Germline V gene data show CDR1 as SGHRS and CDR2 as YFSETQ. The treatment here: oral pan-JAK inhibitor, 5-10 mg twice daily. The sorting of PBMCs gave CD4+ and CD8+ T cells. In the case of this clone: Its antigen is not known.

This receptor was identified in a human donor with alopecia areata. J is TRBJ2-2 and V is TRBV5-1; 7 nucleotides align to TRBD2. The starting material was CD4+ T cells sorted from blood, obtained around week 54, from a patient treated with tofacitinib. CDR3 DNA sequence: TGCGCCAGCCGGGAGGCTACGGGGACCGGGGAGCTGTTTTTT. This sequence encodes CASREATGTGELFF.